Listed below are T cell receptor beta chains from one sample, sequenced in a study of blood T cell repertoires in COVID-19. TCRdb keeps only in-frame clones here, not all; method: immunoSEQ multiplex PCR. The sample yields 100,000 to 150,000 clones, about 74% seen once. Sequenced: peripheral blood. The receptor set was obtained from a man of 80 years or more with COVID-19, enrolled during active disease. Each CDR3 is given with its conserved first and last residue. The order of the fields is clone size, J gene, D gene, V gene, CDR3 protein, CDR3 DNA. D genes are given only for firm matches. Clone size appears in some rows only: once, few, many, or a class for an expanded clone.

size: -; J: TRBJ2-5; D: -; V: TRBV9; CDR3: CASSVDTGFQETQYF; DNA: TGTGCCAGCAGCGTAGATACAGGGTTCCAAGAGACCCAGTACTTC
size: -; J: TRBJ1-2; D: -; V: TRBV7-6; CDR3: CASSFRGHYGYTF; DNA: TGTGCCAGCAGCTTCAGGGGTCACTATGGCTACACCTTC
size: -; J: TRBJ1-6; D: TRBD1; V: TRBV27; CDR3: CASSVRDRDNSPLHF; DNA: TGTGCCAGCAGTGTCCGGGACAGGGATAATTCACCCCTCCACTTT
size: -; J: TRBJ2-1; D: -; V: TRBV11-3; CDR3: CASSRGGQEMYEQFF; DNA: TGTGCCAGCAGCAGGGGGGGGCAGGAGATGTATGAGCAGTTCTTC
size: once; J: TRBJ2-2; D: TRBD2; V: TRBV19; CDR3: CASERDPNTGELFF; DNA: TGTGCCAGTGAGCGGGATCCGAACACCGGGGAGCTGTTTTTT
size: -; J: TRBJ1-1; D: -; V: TRBV7-2; CDR3: CASSLVRNTEAFF; DNA: TGTGCCAGCAGCTTAGTGCGGAACACTGAAGCTTTCTTT
size: once; J: TRBJ2-3; D: -; V: TRBV19; CDR3: CASSSGDISTDTQYF; DNA: TGTGCCAGTAGTAGCGGGGATATAAGCACAGATACGCAGTATTTT
size: -; J: TRBJ2-3; D: -; V: TRBV2; CDR3: CASLRPREPDTQYF; DNA: TGTGCCAGCTTACGTCCACGGGAGCCAGATACGCAGTATTTT
size: -; J: TRBJ2-7; D: TRBD1; V: TRBV7-9; CDR3: CASSSGTVSYEQYF; DNA: TGTGCCAGCAGCTCAGGGACAGTTTCCTACGAGCAGTACTTC
size: -; J: TRBJ1-5; D: TRBD1; V: TRBV7-8; CDR3: CASSGYRGPGNQPQHF; DNA: TGTGCCAGCAGCGGGTACAGGGGGCCGGGCAATCAGCCCCAGCATTTT
size: few; J: TRBJ2-6; D: -; V: TRBV28; CDR3: CASSTRAGANVLTF; DNA: TGTGCCAGCAGTACCAGGGCCGGGGCCAACGTCCTGACTTTC
size: few; J: TRBJ2-3; D: -; V: TRBV28; CDR3: CASSPLRGSTDTQYF; DNA: TGTGCCAGCAGTCCACTACGAGGGAGCACAGATACGCAGTATTTT
size: -; J: TRBJ2-7; D: TRBD2; V: TRBV11-2; CDR3: CASTPQRLAALGEQYF; DNA: TGTGCCAGCACCCCCCAGCGCCTAGCGGCCCTCGGGGAGCAGTACTTC
size: -; J: TRBJ2-3; D: TRBD2; V: TRBV7-6; CDR3: CASSFAGGLISTDTQYF; DNA: TGTGCCAGCAGCTTTGCGGGAGGGCTCATAAGCACAGATACGCAGTATTTT
size: few; J: TRBJ2-7; D: TRBD1; V: TRBV5-6; CDR3: CASSVGQGLYEQYF; DNA: TGTGCCAGCAGCGTAGGACAGGGATTGTACGAGCAGTACTTC
size: -; J: TRBJ2-7; D: TRBD2; V: TRBV7-2; CDR3: CASSLRGGSGPGIEQYF; DNA: TGTGCCAGCAGCCTCCGTGGTGGTAGCGGGCCGGGGATCGAGCAGTACTTC
size: once; J: TRBJ2-7; D: -; V: TRBV29-1; CDR3: CSVSFSYEQYF; DNA: TGCAGCGTGTCCTTCTCCTACGAGCAGTACTTC
size: -; J: TRBJ2-5; D: -; V: TRBV25-1; CDR3: CASTRGKETQYF; DNA: TGTGCCAGCACCAGGGGAAAAGAGACCCAGTACTTC
size: -; J: TRBJ1-2; D: TRBD1; V: TRBV6-4; CDR3: CASSPLGTGHGYTF; DNA: TGTGCCAGCAGTCCACTCGGGACAGGGCATGGCTACACCTTC
size: -; J: TRBJ2-1; D: TRBD1; V: TRBV29-1; CDR3: CSVETGSVGNEQFF; DNA: TGCAGCGTTGAGACAGGGTCGGTTGGCAATGAGCAGTTCTTC
size: once; J: TRBJ2-5; D: TRBD2; V: TRBV5-1; CDR3: CASSLDGGVQETQYF; DNA: TGCGCCAGCAGCTTGGACGGGGGGGTCCAAGAGACCCAGTACTTC
size: -; J: TRBJ2-7; D: -; V: TRBV18; CDR3: CASSPPRFPYEQYF; DNA: TGTGCCAGCTCACCACCGCGATTTCCCTACGAGCAGTACTTC
size: -; J: TRBJ1-5; D: -; V: TRBV19; CDR3: CASSVQEDQPQHF; DNA: TGTGCCAGTAGTGTACAGGAAGATCAGCCCCAGCATTTT
size: -; J: TRBJ2-1; D: TRBD2; V: TRBV5-1; CDR3: CASSLHPTSGSFGEQFF; DNA: TGCGCCAGCAGCCTCCATCCGACTAGCGGGAGTTTCGGTGAGCAGTTCTTC
size: -; J: TRBJ1-5; D: TRBD1; V: TRBV10-3; CDR3: CAISEGTGDQPQHF; DNA: TGTGCCATCAGTGAGGGGACAGGGGACCAGCCCCAGCATTTT
size: -; J: TRBJ1-1; D: -; V: TRBV7-2; CDR3: CASSSARGGLAFF; DNA: TGTGCCAGCAGCTCGGCCCGAGGGGGATTAGCTTTCTTT
size: few; J: TRBJ1-1; D: -; V: TRBV10-3; CDR3: CAISAGMNTEAFF; DNA: TGTGCCATCAGTGCCGGGATGAACACTGAAGCTTTCTTT
size: -; J: TRBJ1-2; D: TRBD1; V: TRBV5-1; CDR3: CASSPGTGARGYTF; DNA: TGCGCCAGCAGCCCCGGGACAGGGGCCCGGGGCTACACCTTC
size: -; J: TRBJ2-1; D: -; V: TRBV10-3; CDR3: CATNHREIKDNEQFF; DNA: TGTGCCACTAACCACCGGGAGATTAAAGACAATGAGCAGTTCTTC
size: once; J: TRBJ2-7; D: -; V: TRBV29-1; CDR3: CSVESRGETYEQYF; DNA: TGCAGCGTTGAATCCAGGGGAGAGACCTACGAGCAGTACTTC
size: -; J: TRBJ2-1; D: TRBD1; V: TRBV14; CDR3: CASSRDRPATYNEQFF; DNA: TGTGCCAGCAGCCGGGACAGGCCGGCTACCTACAATGAGCAGTTCTTC